The entry below gives a single T cell receptor (beta chain) sequence along with its context. As originally analysed: How many nucleated cells were present was estimated from reference gene primer amplification. Libraries were prepared by immunoSEQ multiplex PCR; TCRdb keeps only in-frame clonotypes and omits some of them. Clone size and the V and J calls come from that table; the DNA yielded D and trimming. Here the sample spans fewer than 300,000 clones, over 75% being singletons. The sample is drawn from a study of blood T cell repertoires in COVID-19. Study overall: Both acute and convalescent COVID-19 samples were obtained from the United States, Italy and Spain. PBMCs, B-cell-depleted T cells, or T cells provided the cDNA or gDNA that made up the material.

The CDR3 runs 14 residues. The V and J ends lost 9 bases and 0 bases, in that order; junction bases with no gene match: 5. Germline lookup yields CDR1 LNHDA and CDR2 SQIVND (reference sequence). J is TRBJ1-5 and V is TRBV19; 7 bases align to TRBD1. Sequencing was done on a sample of peripheral blood. This clonotype was sampled from a human donor in a cohort sampled during active COVID-19. CDR3 sequence reads: CASRQGNSNQPQHF. CDR3 DNA sequence: TGTGCCAGCAGACAGGGAAATAGCAATCAGCCCCAGCATTTT.